Following are 2 T cell receptor beta chains from one sample sequenced in a study of blood T cell repertoires in COVID-19. Assay: immunoSEQ multiplex PCR; the TCRdb copy retains only in-frame clones and omits some. This table holds about 150,000 clones, 80% to 90% found once. The specimen sequenced was peripheral blood. These receptors were taken from a man aged 70 or older with acute or convalescent COVID-19.

The chain has TRBV29-1 and TRBJ2-2; 9 bases are shared with TRBD1. This CDR3 has 13 residues. Germline CDR1 is SQVTM and CDR2 is ANQGSEA. V gave up 7 bases and J gave up 5 bases; unmatched junction bases: 5. The CDR3 coding sequence is TGCAGCGCCAGGACAGGGGAAACCGGGGAGCTGTTTTTT. Its translation: CSARTGETGELFF.

This clone was observed once. This chain links TRBV7-8 with TRBJ2-5; 8 bases agree with TRBD1. Germline loops: CDR1 SGHVS, CDR2 FQNEAQ. The junction had 7 bases not matched to a gene; V was cut back by 2 bases and J by 5 bases. The CDR3 spans 15 residues. CDR3 in DNA: TGTGCCAGCAGCTTAAACAGGGGGGTGGGGGAGACCCAGTACTTC. Its protein product is CASSLNRGVGETQYF.